This section outlines one TCR beta chain sequence together with its context. Antigen: not known. V lost 1 base and J lost 4, with 20 bases in between. There are 18 residues in the CDR3. The germline gives CDR1 LGHNA, CDR2 YSLEER. Vbeta (60) and Jbeta (13) primers were used in the PCR. Original handling: Among the unique TCR beta chains that a later analysis counted, about 86 million in all, 10 million to 14 million were shared. The data were produced by immunoSEQ multiplex PCR, yet TCRdb's version contains in-frame clones alone and is incomplete. For V, J and clone size, that table is used; D and trimming come from the DNA. The sample includes around 200,000 clones, 80% of them seen just once. The sample is drawn from a study of cytomegalovirus exposure and HLA in healthy donors. Notes on the study in general: In an earlier analysis, most TCR beta V segments were productive about 87% or about 30% of the time. High sensitivity and specificity were reportedly achieved when the classifier diagnosed cytomegalovirus status. Rare TCR sequences dominated, though some public TCRs recurred in many donors.

This TCR came from a boy between 10 and 17 years old in good health and CMV-seronegative. Sequences were obtained from PBMCs. The J gene is TRBJ2-1, the V gene TRBV4-3, with D perhaps TRBD2 (5 bases). The CDR3 DNA follows: TGCGCCAGCAGCCAAGCCCCTCCCGGGGAGCTAACTTACAATGAGCAGTTCTTC. Its translation is CASSQAPPGELTYNEQFF.